The 13 T cell receptor beta chains listed next were all sequenced from one sample in a study of radiation and T cells in renal cell carcinoma. Using immunoSEQ multiplex PCR, the repertoire was profiled, and TCRdb retains in-frame clones only, with some absent. The sample consists of around 15,000 clones, around 50% of them appearing once. The treatment here: treatment-naive control, cytoreductive nephrectomy. Here the sequenced sample was tumor tissue, taken from a patient whose treatment was nephrectomy without radiotherapy. The receptors were gathered from a man aged 50 to 59 with renal cell carcinoma.

The chain links TRBV4-1 to TRBJ1-5; the match to TRBD1 covers 7 bases. CDR1 MGHRA and CDR2 YSYEKL come from the germline V gene. The CDR3 is 18 residues long. The ends lost 0 bases at V and 2 bases at J; junction bases unmatched: 10. The CDR3 DNA is TGCGCCAGCAGCCAAGACGCAGGGGGGACGATAGGCAATCAGCCCCAGCATTTT. This codes for CASSQDAGGTIGNQPQHF.

The rearrangement joins TRBV5-1 to TRBJ1-1; 8 positions agree with TRBD1. J gave up 5 bases and V 2 bases, and 8 bases lay outside the gene matches. This CDR3 comprises 15 residues. The germline V gene has CDR1 SGHRS and CDR2 YFSETQ. The CDR3 bases are TGCGCCAGCAGCTTACTACAGGGGGTGCGGACTGAAGCTTTCTTT. This encodes CASSLLQGVRTEAFF.

This chain uses TRBV5-6 with TRBJ2-7; 9 bases align to TRBD2. The germline CDR1 and CDR2 sequences are SGHDT and YYEEEE. Trimming removed 4 bases from V and 3 bases from J; junction bases left unmatched: 8. There are 15 residues in the CDR3. The CDR3 protein is CASSTGGSGGYEQYF. Written as DNA, the CDR3 is TGTGCCAGCAGCACCGGGGGTAGCGGGGGCTACGAGCAGTACTTC.

This clone was seen a few times. The chain employs TRBV16 and TRBJ2-3; 8 nucleotides line up with TRBD2. With V trimmed by 4 bases and J by 1 base, 1 base remained unmatched. CDR3 length: 14 residues. CDR1 and CDR2 from the germline V gene are KGHSY and FQNENV. This chain's CDR3 is CASSRLARTDTQYF. The CDR3 bases are TGTGCCAGCAGCCGACTAGCGCGCACAGATACGCAGTATTTT.

The genes are TRBV4-1 and TRBJ2-2; 8 bases map to TRBD1. The CDR3 contains 13 residues. Germline-derived CDR1 and CDR2 are MGHRA and YSYEKL. Trimming removed 10 bases from V and 6 bases from J; junction bases left unmatched: 7. CDR3 region: CANDRGPPGELFF. CDR3 coding DNA: TGCGCCAACGACAGGGGTCCTCCCGGGGAGCTGTTTTTT.

This clone qualifies as large (0.1 to 1%). This chain uses TRBV9 with TRBJ1-1; D is undetermined. In germline, CDR1 is SGDLS, CDR2 YYNGEE. The CDR3 extends over 14 amino acids. V lost 2 bases and J lost 5, with 13 bases in between. CDR3 sequence (DNA): TGTGCCAGCAGCGTCGGTTTCTATGGGACTGAAGCTTTCTTT. Translation gives CASSVGFYGTEAFF. Variable domain in full (rest from reference TRBV9 and TRBJ1-1): DSGVTQTPKHLITATGQRVTLRCSPRSGDLSVYWYQQSLDQGLQFLIQYYNGEERAKGNILERFSAQQFPDLHSELNLSSLELGDSALYFCASSVGFYGTEAFFGQGTRLTVV.

CDR3: CASSFSGNTGELFF. The CDR3 DNA sequence: TGTGCCAGCAGCTTCTCCGGGAACACCGGGGAGCTGTTTTTT. This chain joins TRBV7-2 and TRBJ2-2, with no clear D. Trimming removed 3 bases at V and 1 base at J, with 6 bases between. Germline lookup yields CDR1 SGHTA and CDR2 FQGNSA. This CDR3 comprises 14 residues.

The gene calls are TRBV5-1 and TRBJ2-7; no clear D gene. CDR1 is SGHRS and CDR2 is YFSETQ in the germline V gene. Trimming removed 2 bases at V and 5 bases at J, with 14 bases between. CDR3 length: 14 residues. The CDR3 loop reads CASSLDPGRDEQYF. DNA for the CDR3: TGCGCCAGCAGCTTAGATCCCGGGCGAGACGAGCAGTACTTC.

V usage is TRBV9 and J usage is TRBJ2-1, with D possibly matching TRBD2 (5 bases). The CDR3 runs 14 residues. Germline V gene sequence: CDR1 SGDLS, CDR2 YYNGEE. The germline V and J ends were trimmed by 2 bases and 9 bases, with 15 bases remaining between them. For the CDR3, the DNA is TGTGCCAGCAGCGTTAGCGTGCAATGGGGTGAGCAGTTCTTC. This gives the protein CASSVSVQWGEQFF.

J is TRBJ2-7 and V is TRBV6-1, with D possibly matching TRBD2 (5 bases). V was pared by 7 bases and J by 3 bases, with 13 bases between. The CDR3 is 13 amino acids. Germline assignment: CDR1 MNHNS and CDR2 SASEGT. The CDR3 DNA reads TGTGCCAGCAATGAGCGGTGGGTCTACGAGCAGTACTTC. This codes for CASNERWVYEQYF.

The CDR3 region has the DNA TGCGCCAGCAGTGATAATAATCAGCCCCAGCATTTT. Protein: CASSDNNQPQHF. The chain couples TRBV10-1 to TRBJ1-5; D remains unclear. Germline V gene lookup returns CDR1 WNHNN and CDR2 SYGVQD (reference sequence). This CDR3 contains 12 residues. V was trimmed by 3 bases and J by 4 bases, leaving 4 bases between them.

The DNA for the CDR3 is TGTGCCAGCAGCCGGACAGTTAGAAAAACAGATACGCAGTATTTT. Amino acids: CASSRTVRKTDTQYF. The rearrangement uses TRBV5-4 and TRBJ2-3; maybe TRBD1 (6 bases). Trimming shortened V by 4 bases and J by 3 bases, and 15 bases separated the two germline ends. The CDR3 extends over 15 amino acids. Germline V CDR1 and CDR2: SGHNT, YYREEE (reference sequence).

This clone is classed as medium-sized. The chain is built from TRBV27 and TRBJ1-6, with D possibly being TRBD1 (6 bases). This CDR3 is built from 16 residues. Germline values: CDR1 MNHEY, CDR2 SMNVEV (reference sequence). Trimming stripped 4 bases from V and 6 bases from J, with 16 bases between. This CDR3 reads CASSSLSTGSNSPLHF. For the CDR3, the DNA is TGTGCCAGCAGTTCTCTATCGACAGGCTCTAATTCACCCCTCCACTTT.